The sequence of this TCR beta chain was determined in a study of T-cell reconstitution after alpha-beta-depleted transplantation in children. Preparation of the TCRbeta library involved a method that used unique molecular identifiers. Each CDR3 protein gets one entry after TCRdb re-called the PCR reads with MiXCR. The table lists about 610,000 distinct CDR3 sequences, approximately 10% of them singletons. Ten or more counts support this clonotype. This CDR3 comprises 11 residues. CDR1 and CDR2 (germline): DFQATT, SNEGSKA (reference sequence). V was trimmed by 7 bases and J by 1 base, leaving 7 bases between them.

The chain employs TRBV20-1 and TRBJ1-1, with D unclear. Here the sequenced sample was PBMCs from the stem cell graft donor, taken from the stem cell graft. This TCR was sampled from a human donor who donated a stem cell graft to a child with acute myeloid leukemia. In DNA form, the CDR3 reads TGCAGTGGTCCGGAGAACACTGAAGCTTTCTTT. Its translation is CSGPENTEAFF.